This TCR beta chain was identified during a study of T-cell reconstitution after alpha-beta-depleted transplantation in children. Preparation of the TCRbeta library involved a method that used unique molecular identifiers. Each CDR3 protein gets one entry after TCRdb re-called the PCR reads with MiXCR. The sample holds around 680,000 distinct CDR3 sequences; approximately 15% are singletons and the top ten take approximately 1.1%. This clonotype has at least ten counts. Germline V CDR1 and CDR2: DFQATT, SNEGSKA (reference sequence). There are 12 residues in the CDR3. V was trimmed by 3 bases and J by 3 bases, leaving 3 bases between them.

The input for sequencing was PBMCs from the stem cell graft donor, taken from the stem cell graft. V usage is TRBV20-1 and J usage is TRBJ1-6; D not resolved. The clonotype was recovered from a human donor who donated a stem cell graft to a child with acute myeloid leukemia. CDR3 in DNA: TGCAGTGCTAGTGTCTATAATTCACCCCTCCACTTT. Protein sequence: CSASVYNSPLHF.